This T cell receptor beta chain was recovered during a study of CD8+CD57+ T cells in acquired aplastic anemia. Study in general: DNA from sorted CD4+ and CD8+ cells averaged about 3.2 ug.

Regarding this clonotype: The antigen is not known. The junction departs from germline at one end; a sequencing error may be responsible.

Genomic DNA acted as the template from which TCR beta VDJ combination and CDR3 sequence profiling were carried out. TCRdb re-called the reads through MiXCR, storing one row per CDR3 protein. The repertoire has about 210,000 distinct CDR3 sequences, approximately 60% of them found once; the top ten carry 25% to 35%. Study results and limitations: Roughly 30 CD8+ CDR3 sequences occurred in both the patients and the controls. Simpson's diversity of CD8+ cells was not significantly different in patients compared with controls.

CDR1 MGHRA and CDR2 YSYEKL come from the germline V gene. The CDR3 consists of 19 residues. Sequenced material: sorted CD4+, CD8+, or CD8+CD57+ T cells (not recorded which) from PBMCs. The chain uses TRBV4-1 and TRBJ2-7, with 10 bases lining up with TRBD2. The receptor was isolated from a human donor in good health. Here the CDR3 DNA reads TGTGCCAGCAGCCGGACAAAGAGCGGGAGGGCCGAAAAAAAGGACGAGCAGTACTTC. This sequence encodes CASSRTKSGRAEKKDEQYF.